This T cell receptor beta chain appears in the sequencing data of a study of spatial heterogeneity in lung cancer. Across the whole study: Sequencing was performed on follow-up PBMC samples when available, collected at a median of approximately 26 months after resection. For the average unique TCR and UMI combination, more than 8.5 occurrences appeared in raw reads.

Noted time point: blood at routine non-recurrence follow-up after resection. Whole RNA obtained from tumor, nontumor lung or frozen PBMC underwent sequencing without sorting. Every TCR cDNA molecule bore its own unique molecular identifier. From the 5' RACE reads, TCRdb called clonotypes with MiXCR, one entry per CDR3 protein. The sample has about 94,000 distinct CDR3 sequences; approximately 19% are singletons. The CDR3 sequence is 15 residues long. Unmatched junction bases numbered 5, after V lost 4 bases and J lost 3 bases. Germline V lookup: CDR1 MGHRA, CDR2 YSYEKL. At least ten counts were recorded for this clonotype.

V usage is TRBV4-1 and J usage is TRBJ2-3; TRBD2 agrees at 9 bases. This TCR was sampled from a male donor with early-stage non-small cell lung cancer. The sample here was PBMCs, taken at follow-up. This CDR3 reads CASSPGLASTDTQYF. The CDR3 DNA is TGCGCCAGCAGCCCCGGACTAGCGTCTACAGATACGCAGTATTTT.